A few counts support the clone carrying this T cell receptor (beta chain). The CDR3 is made up of 18 amino acids. Trimming removed 3 bases at V and 5 bases at J, with 25 bases between. Germline V lookup: CDR1 LGHNA, CDR2 YNFKEQ. This specimen comes from a study of blood T cells in healthy people across ages. A second PCR, run for about 6 to 12 cycles, used a sample-barcoded 5' primer plus a J-beta primer mix. TCRdb reprocessed the 5' RACE reads via MiXCR and lists one record per CDR3 protein. This sample carries almost 800,000 distinct CDR3 sequences, about three fifths of them seen once, and the ten largest clones take approximately 20%.

This chain joins TRBV4-2 and TRBJ1-2; D ambiguous. Sequenced sample: blood. The source of this sequence is a young man in good health. The CDR3 DNA follows: TGTGCCAGCAGCCACCTCGATGGGAGGAGGATGGAACTATATGGCTACACCTTC. This encodes CASSHLDGRRMELYGYTF.